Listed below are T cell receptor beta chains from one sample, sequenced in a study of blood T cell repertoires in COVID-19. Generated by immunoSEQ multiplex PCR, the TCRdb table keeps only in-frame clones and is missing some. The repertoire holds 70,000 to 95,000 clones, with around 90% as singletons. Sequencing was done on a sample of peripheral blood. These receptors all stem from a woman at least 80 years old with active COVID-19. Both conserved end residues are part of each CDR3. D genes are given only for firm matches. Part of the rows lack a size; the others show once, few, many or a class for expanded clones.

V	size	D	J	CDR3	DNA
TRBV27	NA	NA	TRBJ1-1	CASRKQGGQTEAFF	TGTGCCAGCAGAAAACAGGGAGGGCAGACTGAAGCTTTCTTT
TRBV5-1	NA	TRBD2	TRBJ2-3	CASRTSGSSTDTQYF	TGCGCCAGCAGGACTAGCGGGTCTAGCACAGATACGCAGTATTTT
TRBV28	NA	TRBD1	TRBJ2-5	CASRTGGRETQYF	TGTGCCAGCAGAACAGGGGGCAGAGAGACCCAGTACTTC
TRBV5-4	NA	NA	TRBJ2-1	CASSPRAGQYNEQFF	TGTGCCAGCAGCCCCCGGGCAGGGCAATACAATGAGCAGTTCTTC
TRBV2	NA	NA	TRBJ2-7	CASSMRTSQLSSYEQYF	TGTGCCAGCAGTATGCGGACTTCGCAATTATCTTCCTACGAGCAGTACTTC
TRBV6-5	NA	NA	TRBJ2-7	CASSSPGGKGYEQYF	TGTGCCAGCAGTTCCCCCGGAGGTAAAGGCTACGAGCAGTACTTC
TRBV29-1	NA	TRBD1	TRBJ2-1	CSTRQGGEQFF	TGCAGCACCCGACAGGGTGGCGAGCAGTTCTTC
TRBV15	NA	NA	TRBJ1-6	CATSRDGFGRSPLHF	TGTGCCACCAGCAGAGATGGCTTCGGCAGGTCACCCCTCCACTTT
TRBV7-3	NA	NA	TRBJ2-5	CASSFGGQETQYF	TGTGCCAGCAGCTTTGGCGGGCAAGAGACCCAGTACTTC
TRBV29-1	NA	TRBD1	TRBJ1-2	CSVEVPGQGYGYTF	TGCAGCGTTGAAGTCCCGGGACAGGGGTATGGCTACACCTTC
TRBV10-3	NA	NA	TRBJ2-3	CAISESRRLGDTQYF	TGTGCCATCAGTGAGTCCCGGAGGCTGGGAGATACGCAGTATTTT
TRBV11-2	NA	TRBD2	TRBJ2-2	CASSLRRRAGGYTGELFF	TGTGCCAGCAGCCTCAGAAGGAGAGCGGGAGGATACACCGGGGAGCTGTTTTTT
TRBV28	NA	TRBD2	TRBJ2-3	CASSASGSLLDTQYF	TGTGCCAGCAGCGCTAGCGGGAGCCTTTTAGATACGCAGTATTTT
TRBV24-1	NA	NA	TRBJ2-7	CATLEPQTNF	TGTGCCACCTTAGAACCTCAGACAAACTTC
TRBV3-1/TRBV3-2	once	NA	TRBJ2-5	CASSQGLRETQYF	TGTGCCAGCAGCCAAGGACTTAGGGAGACCCAGTACTTC
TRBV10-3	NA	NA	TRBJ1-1	CATNARGSALTEAFF	TGTGCCACCAACGCGAGGGGGTCCGCCCTTACTGAAGCTTTCTTT
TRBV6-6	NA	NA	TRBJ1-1	CASSYQANTEAFF	TGTGCCAGCAGTTATCAAGCGAACACTGAAGCTTTCTTT
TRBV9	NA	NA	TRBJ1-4	CASSVWGGTNEKLFF	TGTGCCAGCAGCGTCTGGGGGGGAACTAATGAAAAACTGTTTTTT
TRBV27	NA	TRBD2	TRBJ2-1	CASSQQRGSGNYNEQFF	TGTGCCAGCAGCCAGCAGCGGGGTAGCGGGAACTACAATGAGCAGTTCTTC
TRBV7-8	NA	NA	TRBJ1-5	CASSLGGYSNQPQHF	TGTGCCAGCAGCTTAGGGGGCTATAGCAATCAGCCCCAGCATTTT
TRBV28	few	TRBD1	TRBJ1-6	CASGWTGDNSPLHF	TGTGCCAGCGGATGGACAGGGGATAATTCACCCCTCCACTTT
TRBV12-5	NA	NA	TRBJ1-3	CASRVSSGNTIYF	TGTGCTAGCAGGGTGAGCTCTGGAAACACCATATATTTT
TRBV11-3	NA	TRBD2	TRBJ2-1	CASSPGGGVEQFF	TGTGCCAGCAGCCCGGGCGGGGGTGTCGAGCAGTTCTTC
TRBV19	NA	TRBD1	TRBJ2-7	CASKLGDRDGEQYF	TGTGCCAGCAAATTAGGGGACAGGGACGGCGAGCAGTACTTC
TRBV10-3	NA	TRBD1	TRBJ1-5	CAISEATGDQPQHF	TGTGCCATCAGTGAGGCGACAGGGGATCAGCCCCAGCATTTT
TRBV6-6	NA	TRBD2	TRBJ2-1	CASTLAGSYNEQFF	TGTGCCAGCACCTTAGCGGGCTCCTACAATGAGCAGTTCTTC
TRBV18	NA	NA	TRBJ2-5	CASSPRTVLTTETQYF	TGTGCCAGCTCACCCCGCACAGTGCTAACGACAGAGACCCAGTACTTC
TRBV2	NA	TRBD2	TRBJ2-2	CASGSGRNTGELFF	TGTGCCAGCGGAAGCGGGAGGAACACCGGGGAGCTGTTTTTT
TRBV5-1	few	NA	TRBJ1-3	CASSLRTPLDTIYF	TGCGCCAGCAGCTTGAGGACTCCTTTGGACACCATATATTTT
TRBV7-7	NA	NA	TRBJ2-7	CASSSRDKVLAYEQYF	TGTGCCAGCAGCTCCAGGGATAAGGTTTTAGCTTACGAGCAGTACTTC
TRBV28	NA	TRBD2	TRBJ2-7	CASSFLSGSYEQYF	TGTGCCAGCAGTTTCCTTAGCGGGAGCTACGAGCAGTACTTC
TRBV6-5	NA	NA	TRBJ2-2	CASSITRRAGELFF	TGTGCCAGCAGTATAACTAGAAGGGCCGGGGAGCTGTTTTTT
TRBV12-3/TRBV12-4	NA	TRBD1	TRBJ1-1	CASSLDPTGGAFF	TGTGCCAGCAGTTTAGACCCAACAGGGGGAGCTTTCTTT
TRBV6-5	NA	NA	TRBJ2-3	CASSYRLAPDTQYF	TGTGCCAGCAGTTACCGGCTAGCGCCAGATACGCAGTATTTT
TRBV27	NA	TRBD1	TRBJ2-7	CASSLSATGQGAYEQYF	TGTGCCAGCAGTTTATCGGCGACGGGACAGGGGGCCTACGAGCAGTACTTC
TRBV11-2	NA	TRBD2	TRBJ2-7	CASSDGTSGYEQYF	TGTGCCAGCAGCGACGGGACTAGCGGGTACGAGCAGTACTTC
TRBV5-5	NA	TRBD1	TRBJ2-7	CASSLAYLTGGEYEQYF	TGTGCCAGCAGCTTGGCCTACTTGACAGGGGGGGAATACGAGCAGTACTTC
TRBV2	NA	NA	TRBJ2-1	CASSEAWRVNYNEQFF	TGTGCCAGCAGTGAAGCGTGGAGGGTTAACTACAATGAGCAGTTCTTC
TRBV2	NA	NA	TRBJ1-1	CATQPVVDTEAFF	TGTGCCACTCAACCCGTAGTGGACACTGAAGCTTTCTTT
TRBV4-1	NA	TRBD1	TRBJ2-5	CASSLTGFQETQYF	TGCGCCAGCAGCCTGACAGGGTTCCAAGAGACCCAGTACTTC
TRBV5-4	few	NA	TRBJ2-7	CASSLSRSYEQYF	TGTGCCAGCAGCTTGAGTCGGTCGTACGAGCAGTACTTC
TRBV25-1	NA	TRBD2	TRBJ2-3	CASSELLAGKLTDTQYF	TGTGCCAGCAGTGAACTTCTAGCGGGAAAGTTGACAGATACGCAGTATTTT